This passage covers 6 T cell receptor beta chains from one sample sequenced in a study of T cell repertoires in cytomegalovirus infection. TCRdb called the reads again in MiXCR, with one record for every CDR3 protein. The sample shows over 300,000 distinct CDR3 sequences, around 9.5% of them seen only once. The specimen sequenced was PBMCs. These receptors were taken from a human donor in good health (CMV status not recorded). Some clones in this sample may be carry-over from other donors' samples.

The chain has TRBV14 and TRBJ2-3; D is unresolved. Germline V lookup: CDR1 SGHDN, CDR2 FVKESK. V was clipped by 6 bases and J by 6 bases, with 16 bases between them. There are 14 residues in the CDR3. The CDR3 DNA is TGTGCCAGCAGTCCCTTCCGGACGTTGGATACGCAGTATTTT. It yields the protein CASSPFRTLDTQYF. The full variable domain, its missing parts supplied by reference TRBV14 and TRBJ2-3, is EAGVTQFPSHSVIEKGQTVTLRCDPISGHDNLYWYRRVMGKEIKFLLHFVKESKQDESGMPNNRFLAERTGGTYSTLKVQPAELEDSGVYFCASSPFRTLDTQYFGPGTRLTVL.

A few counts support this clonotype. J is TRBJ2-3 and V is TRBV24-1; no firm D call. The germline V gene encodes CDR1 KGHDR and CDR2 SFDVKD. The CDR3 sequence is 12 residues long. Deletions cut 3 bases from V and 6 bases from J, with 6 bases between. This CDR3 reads CATSDQSDTQYF. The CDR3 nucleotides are TGTGCCACCAGTGATCAAAGCGATACGCAGTATTTT.

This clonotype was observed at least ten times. CDR3 amino acids: CASSLAAAGGEKLFF. In DNA form, the CDR3 reads TGTGCCAGCAGTTTAGCTGCCGCAGGGGGAGAAAAACTGTTTTTT. The chain links TRBV12-3 or TRBV12-4 to TRBJ1-4; 7 bases map to TRBD1. V shed 0 bases and J 8 bases; nucleotides not matched to a gene: 6. This CDR3 spans 15 amino acids.

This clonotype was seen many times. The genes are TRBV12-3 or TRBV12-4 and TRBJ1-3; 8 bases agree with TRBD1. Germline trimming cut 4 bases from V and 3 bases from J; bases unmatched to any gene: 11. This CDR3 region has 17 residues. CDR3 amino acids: CASSSGGVSHYGNTIYF. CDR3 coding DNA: TGTGCCAGCAGTTCAGGGGGCGTAAGTCATTATGGAAACACCATATATTTT.

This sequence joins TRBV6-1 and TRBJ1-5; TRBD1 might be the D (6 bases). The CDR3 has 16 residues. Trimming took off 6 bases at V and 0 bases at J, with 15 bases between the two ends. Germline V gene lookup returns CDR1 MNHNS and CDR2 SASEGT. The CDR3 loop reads CASSISRTASNQPQHF. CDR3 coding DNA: TGTGCCAGCAGCATTAGCCGGACAGCTAGCAATCAGCCCCAGCATTTT.

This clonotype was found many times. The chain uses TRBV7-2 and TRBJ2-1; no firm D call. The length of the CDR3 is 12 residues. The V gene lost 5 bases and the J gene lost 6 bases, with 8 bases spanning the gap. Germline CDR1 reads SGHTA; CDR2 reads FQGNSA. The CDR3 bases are TGTGCCAGCAGCCCCCTCGGCAATGAGCAGTTCTTC. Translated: CASSPLGNEQFF.